This TCR beta chain was sequenced for a study of T cell changes during pregnancy in multiple sclerosis. The CDR3 has 13 residues. Per the germline V gene, CDR1 is GTSNPN and CDR2 is SVGIG (reference sequence). With 1 base removed from V and 1 base from J, the gap between germline ends came to 7 bases. Profiling relied on immunoSEQ multiplex PCR, and the TCRdb table lists in-frame clones only, not all of them. The sample contains about 31,000 clones, around 90% of which appear only once. The TCR comes from a female donor with multiple sclerosis, enrolled in a pregnancy study. Sequencing was performed on CD8+ T cells from peripheral blood mononuclear cells, taken before pregnancy. V gene TRBV30 combines with J gene TRBJ1-2; D gene unclear. This CDR3 is CAWSGGNNYGYTF. The CDR3 region has the DNA TGTGCCTGGAGTGGCGGGAATAACTATGGCTACACCTTC.